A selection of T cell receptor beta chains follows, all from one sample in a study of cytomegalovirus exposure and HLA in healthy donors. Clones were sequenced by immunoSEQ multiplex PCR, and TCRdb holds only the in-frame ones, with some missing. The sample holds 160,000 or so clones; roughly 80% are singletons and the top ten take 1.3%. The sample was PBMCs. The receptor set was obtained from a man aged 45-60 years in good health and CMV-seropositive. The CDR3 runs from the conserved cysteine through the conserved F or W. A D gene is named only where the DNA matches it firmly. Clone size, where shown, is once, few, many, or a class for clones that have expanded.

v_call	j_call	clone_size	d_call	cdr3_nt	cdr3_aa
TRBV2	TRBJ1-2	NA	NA	TGTGCCAGCAGTGAAAGGGCGGACAGTTCCTATGGCTACACCTTC	CASSERADSSYGYTF
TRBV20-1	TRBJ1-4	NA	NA	TGCATGGGGCAGGGTAATGAAAAACTGTTTTTT	CMGQGNEKLFF
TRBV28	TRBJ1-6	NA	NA	TGTGCCAGCCTTCCCCGGTACAGCAATTCACCCCTCCACTTT	CASLPRYSNSPLHF
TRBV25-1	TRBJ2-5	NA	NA	TGTGCCAGCCGGGGGTACACGGAGACCCAGTACTTC	CASRGYTETQYF
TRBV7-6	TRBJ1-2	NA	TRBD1	TGTGCCAGCAGCCCAAGACGGGACAGTAACTATGGCTACACCTTC	CASSPRRDSNYGYTF
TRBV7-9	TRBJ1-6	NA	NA	TGTGCCAGCAGCTTAGGGACTGGCCGTACCTGGTACGGGTCACCCCTCCACTTT	CASSLGTGRTWYGSPLHF
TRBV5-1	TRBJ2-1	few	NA	TGCGCCAGCAGCGTCGGGACTGCCTACAATGAGCAGTTCTTC	CASSVGTAYNEQFF
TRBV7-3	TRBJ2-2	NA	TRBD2	TGTGCCAGCAGCCCAGGTCCCACTAGCGGGGCCAGGGAGCTGTTTTTT	CASSPGPTSGARELFF
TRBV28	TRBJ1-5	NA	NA	TGTGCCAGCAGCCTAGGGACAATAAACAATCAGCCCCAGCATTTT	CASSLGTINNQPQHF
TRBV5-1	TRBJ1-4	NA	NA	TGCGCCAGCAGCTGGACAAGTAATGAAAAACTGTTTTTT	CASSWTSNEKLFF
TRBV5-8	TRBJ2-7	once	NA	TGTGCCAGCAGCCCGGTACAGGGATACGAGCAGTACTTC	CASSPVQGYEQYF
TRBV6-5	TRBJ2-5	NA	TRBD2	TGTGCCAGCAGCACAGGACTAGCGGGGCAAGAGACCCAGTACTTC	CASSTGLAGQETQYF
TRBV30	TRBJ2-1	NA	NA	TGTGCCTGGAAGTCAGGCAATTTTTACAATGAGCAGTTCTTC	CAWKSGNFYNEQFF
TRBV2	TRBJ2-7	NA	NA	TGTGCCAGCAGTGACCAGGGTCCCCTAACCTACGAGCAGTACTTC	CASSDQGPLTYEQYF
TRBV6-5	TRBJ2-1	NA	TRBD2	TGTGCCAGCAGTTACGCGGGAGGAGTGGCCAATGAGCAGTTCTTC	CASSYAGGVANEQFF
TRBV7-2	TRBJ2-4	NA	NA	TGTGCCAGCAGCTTAGCGGGGGGGCAAAACATTCAGTACTTC	CASSLAGGQNIQYF
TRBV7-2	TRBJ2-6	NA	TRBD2	TGTGCCAGCAGCCCTGGCCGGCTAGCGGTATCTGGGGCCAACGTCCTGACTTTC	CASSPGRLAVSGANVLTF
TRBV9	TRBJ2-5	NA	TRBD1	TGTGCCAGCAGCCCGGGACAGGGTCCAGAGACCCAGTACTTC	CASSPGQGPETQYF
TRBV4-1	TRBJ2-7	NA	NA	TGCGCCAGCAGCTCCGGGGGGCCCTCCTACGAGCAGTACTTC	CASSSGGPSYEQYF
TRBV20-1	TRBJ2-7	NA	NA	TGCAGTGCCCCGCAAGGGGCACGGCAGTACTTC	CSAPQGARQYF
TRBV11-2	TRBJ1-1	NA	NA	TGTGCCAGCACCCTAAGGGGGACAAGGGACACTGAAGCTTTCTTT	CASTLRGTRDTEAFF
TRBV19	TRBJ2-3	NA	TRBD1	TGTGCCAGTAGCCGGGGACAGATATCCACAGATACGCAGTATTTT	CASSRGQISTDTQYF
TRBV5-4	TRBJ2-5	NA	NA	TGTGCCAGCAGCTCGACAGGGAGGGAGACCCAGTACTTC	CASSSTGRETQYF
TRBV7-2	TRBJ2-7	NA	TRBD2	TGTGCCAGCAGCTTTAGCGGGACCTACGAGCAGTACTTC	CASSFSGTYEQYF
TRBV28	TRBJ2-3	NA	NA	TGTGCCAGCACCTCCTTCACAGATACGCAGTATTTT	CASTSFTDTQYF
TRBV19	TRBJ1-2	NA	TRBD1	TGTGCCAGTAGAAGAGATGACAGGGTTCTGGATGGCTACACCTTC	CASRRDDRVLDGYTF
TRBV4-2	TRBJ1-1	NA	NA	TGTGCCAGCAGCCAAGGAGGGAGGGCCGAAGCTTTCTTT	CASSQGGRAEAFF
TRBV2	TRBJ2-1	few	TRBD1	TGTGCCAGCAGTCTCAGACAGGGGGCCTACAATGAGCAGTTCTTC	CASSLRQGAYNEQFF
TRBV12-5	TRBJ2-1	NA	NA	TGTGCTAGTGGTTTGGGCGGGGAGCCCAATGAGCAGTTCTTC	CASGLGGEPNEQFF